Ten or more counts support the clone carrying this TCR beta chain. Its antigen is undetermined. TCR beta CDR3 amplification used RNA transcripts. HTBI-primed RT-PCR formed the first round, and a multiplex PCR formed the second. TCRdb itself ran the multiplex PCR reads through MiXCR, one entry per CDR3 protein. The sample contains hundreds of thousands of distinct CDR3 sequences, approximately 22% of which appear only once. Germline V gene data show CDR1 as SGHAT and CDR2 as FQNNGV. This CDR3 is 16 amino acids long. Germline trimming cut 5 bases from V and 2 bases from J; bases unmatched to any gene: 9. This entry is derived from a study of Graves' ophthalmopathy and Graves' hyperthyroidism. Background on the study: Peripheral blood sampling occurred at initial diagnosis, before any treatment. Study-wide points: Blood also harbored most expanded thyroid clonotypes above 0.001 frequency.

Recruitment covered hyperthyroidism patients aged 18 to 65 whose new diagnosis was of under 2 months' duration. The chain employs TRBV11-2 and TRBJ1-3; 7 bases align to TRBD1. This TCR came from a woman between 18 and 30 years old with stable Graves' hyperthyroidism. Some clones in this sample may be carry-over from other donors' samples. The specimen sequenced was peripheral blood. The CDR3 is CASSANRGKTGNTIYF. CDR3 bases: TGTGCCAGCAGCGCAAACAGGGGTAAAACTGGAAACACCATATATTTT.